This T cell receptor (beta chain) is from a study of regulatory T cells in long-lasting Graves disease. This clonotype was found many times. Regarding time point: newly diagnosed GD, antithyroid drugs for less than 3 months. Construction of the TCR library relied on RNA isolated from PBMCs. American Thyroid Association guidelines served as the basis for diagnosing Graves' disease. The CDR3 consists of 16 residues. Germline lookup yields CDR1 SGHRS and CDR2 YFSETQ. After removal of 5 bases from V and 0 bases from J, the junction contained 8 bases not matched to a gene. Researchers made TCR beta libraries by using iRepertoire HTBI primers and running Arm-PCR on CDR3 regions. One entry per CDR3 protein, called by TCRdb with MiXCR from the multiplex PCR reads. This repertoire shows about 610,000 distinct CDR3 sequences, about 15% found once; its top ten account for about 11%. These sequences were also reported in another study, on T cells in Graves' hyperthyroidism and ophthalmopathy. That study reports: The HTBI primer set served for first-round RT-PCR of the TCR CDR3. A model of 13 V-J features distinguished ophthalmopathy from stable hyperthyroidism.

The source was peripheral blood mononuclear cells (PBMCs), collected at new diagnosis, from a patient treated with antithyroid drugs. The origin of this receptor is a man in his late teens or twenties with Graves disease. The chain links TRBV5-1 to TRBJ2-1; 7 nucleotides line up with TRBD2. CDR3 bases: TGCGCCAGCAGGCTGAGCCCTAGCGGCTCCTACAATGAGCAGTTCTTC. It codes for CASRLSPSGSYNEQFF.